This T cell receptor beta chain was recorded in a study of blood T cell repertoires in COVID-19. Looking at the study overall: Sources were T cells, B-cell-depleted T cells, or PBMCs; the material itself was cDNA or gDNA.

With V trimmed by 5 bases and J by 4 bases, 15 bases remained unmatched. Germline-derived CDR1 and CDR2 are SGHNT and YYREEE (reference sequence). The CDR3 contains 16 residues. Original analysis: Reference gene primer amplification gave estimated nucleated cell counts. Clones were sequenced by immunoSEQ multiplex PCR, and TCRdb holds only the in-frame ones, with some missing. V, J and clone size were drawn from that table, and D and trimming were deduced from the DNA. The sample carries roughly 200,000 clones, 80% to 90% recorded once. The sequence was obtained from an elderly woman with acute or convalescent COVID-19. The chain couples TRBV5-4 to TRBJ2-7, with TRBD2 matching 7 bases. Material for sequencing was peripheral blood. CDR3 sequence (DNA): TGTGCCAGCAGTCGAGGACGAGGCGGGAGACCTTACGAGCAGTACTTC. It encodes CASSRGRGGRPYEQYF.